This entry is about one TCR beta chain. Its antigen is as yet unknown. This sample is drawn from a study of cytomegalovirus exposure and HLA in healthy donors. Study-wide findings and caveats: Researchers reported that three CMV-associated chains were confirmed in vitro as CMV antigen-specific. A missense DCLRE1C variant was associated with V- and J-gene trimming of TCR beta chains in a later analysis, and an independent cohort replicated the association. The authors reported that TCR beta sequences could predict HLA-A and HLA-B alleles. These predictions were accurate for most subjects in the first cohort.

PCR amplification relied on 60 Vbeta primers (plus 13 Jbeta primers). Generated by immunoSEQ multiplex PCR, the TCRdb table keeps only in-frame clones and is missing some. The sample records tens of thousands of clones, 75% to 85% being singletons. The sequenced sample was PBMCs. The clonotype comes from a man aged 45-60 years in good health and CMV-seropositive.

The CDR3 coding sequence is TGTGCCAGCAGTTACCGGGACAGGGGCTCCTACGAGCAGTACTTC. Protein sequence: CASSYRDRGSYEQYF. The chain combines TRBV9 with TRBJ2-7; 10 bases match TRBD1. The CDR3 is made up of 15 amino acids. Germline-derived CDR1 and CDR2 are SGDLS and YYNGEE. The J segment lost 0 bases and the V segment lost 5 bases, leaving 5 bases of the junction unmatched.